The next 3 T cell receptor beta chains were all read from a single sample in a study of cytomegalovirus exposure and HLA in healthy donors (dated by TCRdb to the late 2010s). The library was prepared using the immunoSEQ multiplex PCR assay. The multiplex PCR relied on a mix of 60 forward primers for TCR Vbeta segments and 13 reverse primers for TCR Jbeta segments. TCRdb took over this immuneACCESS table, retaining in-frame rearrangements with V and J assigned. Such tables are incomplete; in checked studies, under half of the missing clones stem from an unresolved V gene, and the remainder is unexplained. The sample has around 94,000 clones on record, approximately 76% of them singletons. The top ten clones comprise around 20% of the sample. What was sequenced was PBMCs. The receptor source for this set is a woman aged 55 to 70 in good health and CMV-seropositive.

The rearrangement uses TRBV18 and TRBJ1-4, with 7 bases that match TRBD1. This CDR3 is 14 amino acids long. Germline CDR1 reads KGHSH; CDR2 reads LQKENI. The junction had 3 bases not matched to a gene; V was cut back by 0 bases and J by 8 bases. The CDR3 is CASSPPGQYEKLFF. CDR3 DNA sequence: TGTGCCAGCTCACCACCGGGACAGTACGAAAAACTGTTTTTT.

The V call is TRBV6-1, the J call TRBJ2-1; D ambiguous. Germline-derived CDR1 and CDR2 are MNHNS and SASEGT. Trimming shortened V by 5 bases and J by 7 bases, and 6 bases separated the two germline ends. This CDR3 contains 11 residues. The CDR3 sequence is CASSTYNEQFF. The CDR3 region has the DNA TGTGCCAGCAGTACATATAATGAGCAGTTCTTC.

The gene calls are TRBV6-5 and TRBJ2-7, with TRBD2 identical over 7 bases. This CDR3 has 16 amino acids. CDR1 and CDR2 from the germline V gene are MNHEY and SVGAGI. Trimming took 0 bases from V and 2 from J; bases not matched to a gene: 7. CDR3 coding DNA: TGTGCCAGCAGTTACTCGAGCGCGGGAGCGCCCTACGAGCAGTACTTC. Its protein product is CASSYSSAGAPYEQYF.